This entry lists 9 T cell receptor beta chains sequenced from one sample in a study of control samples from healthy donors and cancer patients (TCRdb year 2020). Libraries were prepared through the immunoSEQ multiplex PCR assay. The clones in this table, taken by TCRdb from immuneACCESS, are in-frame only. Not every clone is retained; where verified, under half of the shortfall comes from an unresolved V gene, and the cause of the rest is unknown. For this sample the table gives some 120,000 clones, of which more than 70% were detected only once. 2% to 3% of the sample goes to the ten largest clones. Material for sequencing was blood. These receptors were obtained from a woman in her seventies in good health.

The rearrangement joins TRBV6-5 to TRBJ1-2; a weak D match, TRBD1 (6 bases). Germline assignment: CDR1 MNHEY and CDR2 SVGAGI. The ends were cut back, 7 bases at V and 8 bases at J, with 23 bases in the middle. There are 15 residues in the CDR3. CDR3 sequence: CASKEGRGYRSGYTF. The CDR3 region has the DNA TGTGCCAGCAAGGAGGGAAGGGGGTATCGTTCGGGCTACACCTTC.

The gene calls are TRBV29-1 and TRBJ2-1; 8 nucleotides match TRBD2. Germline values: CDR1 SQVTM, CDR2 ANQGSEA. Unmatched junction bases numbered 16, after V lost 7 bases and J lost 8 bases. The CDR3 contains 15 residues. The CDR3 DNA reads as TGCAGCGAGACCTTAACGGGGGGGCTTCAGGATGAGCAGTTCTTC. It is translated as CSETLTGGLQDEQFF.

This rearrangement joins TRBV4-3 to TRBJ2-5; TRBD2 matches at 12 bases. J was trimmed by 5 bases and V by 0 bases; bases with no gene match: 7. Germline CDR1 LGHNA, CDR2 YSLEER. This CDR3 has 17 residues. CDR3 residues: CASSQEASGGAWETQYF. DNA of the CDR3: TGCGCCAGCAGCCAAGAGGCTAGCGGGGGGGCTTGGGAGACCCAGTACTTC.

Only a few counts were recorded for this clone. The chain combines TRBV6-1 with TRBJ1-5, with D possibly matching TRBD1 (5 bases). V was cut by 0 bases and J by 2 bases, with 8 bases left in between. The CDR3 spans 15 residues. Germline V gene data show CDR1 as MNHNS and CDR2 as SASEGT. CDR3 region: CASSEAPRGNQPQHF. Written as DNA, the CDR3 is TGTGCCAGCAGTGAAGCCCCCAGGGGCAATCAGCCCCAGCATTTT.

This sequence joins TRBV3-1 (or the pseudogene TRBV3-2) and TRBJ1-2; D is unclear. The ends were cut back, 3 bases at V and 2 bases at J, with 16 bases in the middle. The CDR3 sequence is 16 residues long. Germline V gene sequence: CDR1 LGHDT, CDR2 YNNKEL (reference sequence). Here the CDR3 reads CASSQAPDHHNYGYTF. The CDR3 region has the DNA TGTGCCAGCAGCCAGGCCCCAGATCACCACAACTATGGCTACACCTTC.

This chain connects TRBV10-3 to TRBJ2-7, with D unresolved. The CDR3 runs to 16 residues. The V end lost 3 bases, the J end lost 2 bases, and 17 bases lay between the germline ends. CDR1 is ENHRY and CDR2 is SYGVKD in the germline V gene. CDR3: CAISDEGAGVTYEQYF. The CDR3, as DNA: TGTGCCATCAGTGATGAAGGCGCAGGCGTAACCTACGAGCAGTACTTC.

The chain combines TRBV7-9 with TRBJ1-4; tentative D call: TRBD1 (5 bases). Per germline, CDR1 SEHNR and CDR2 FQNEAQ (reference sequence). The CDR3 covers 17 residues. V was pared by 5 bases and J by 3 bases, with 19 bases between. CDR3 sequence (DNA): TGTGCCAGCAGCCAAAGCCCTAAAGACAGACCTAATGAAAAACTGTTTTTT. Amino acids: CASSQSPKDRPNEKLFF.

The rearrangement uses TRBV9 and TRBJ1-5; D remains ambiguous. The CDR3 length is 12 residues. The V gene's germline CDR1 is SGDLS and CDR2 YYNGEE. Deletions cut 7 bases from V and 3 bases from J, with 8 bases between. This CDR3 reads CASGEINQPQHF. Written as DNA, the CDR3 is TGTGCCAGCGGGGAAATCAATCAGCCCCAGCATTTT. Variable domain in full (rest from reference TRBV9 and TRBJ1-5): DSGVTQTPKHLITATGQRVTLRCSPRSGDLSVYWYQQSLDQGLQFLIQYYNGEERAKGNILERFSAQQFPDLHSELNLSSLELGDSALYFCASGEINQPQHFGDGTRLSIL.

The J gene is TRBJ2-1, the V gene TRBV4-3; D tentatively reads TRBD1 or TRBD2 (6 bases each). The CDR3 contains 16 residues. Germline CDR1 reads LGHNA; CDR2 reads YSLEER. The V end lost 0 bases, the J end lost 3 bases, and 12 bases lay between the germline ends. DNA of the CDR3: TGCGCCAGCAGCCAAGATCCCGGGGGCATCTACAATGAGCAGTTCTTC. This codes for CASSQDPGGIYNEQFF.